The 4 T cell receptor beta chains in this list originate from one sample, sequenced in a study of PD-1 blockade in classical Hodgkin lymphoma. Every patient experienced relapse after autologous stem cell transplantation, and brentuximab vedotin exposure varied. The repertoire was sequenced with immunoSEQ multiplex PCR; TCRdb's copy has only in-frame clones and lacks some. The sample yields more than 25,000 clones, 65% to 90% seen once. This material consisted of peripheral blood mononuclear cells (PBMCs), taken at baseline. Receptor source: a human donor with classical Hodgkin lymphoma.

This chain joins TRBV9 and TRBJ2-7; TRBD1 matches at 7 bases. J lost 4 bases, V lost 3 bases, and 10 bases had no gene match. CDR1 and CDR2 from the germline V gene are SGDLS and YYNGEE. CDR3 length: 15 residues. This chain's CDR3 is CASSGTGTEFYEQYF. The DNA for the CDR3 is TGTGCCAGCAGCGGAACCGGGACAGAATTTTACGAGCAGTACTTC.

This chain uses TRBV9 with TRBJ2-3; D is perhaps TRBD1 (7 bases). The CDR3 extends over 16 amino acids. Trimming removed 0 bases at V and 7 bases at J, with 18 bases between. The germline V gene encodes CDR1 SGDLS and CDR2 YYNGEE. The CDR3 is CASSVVGQGGLNTQYF. In DNA form, the CDR3 reads TGTGCCAGCAGCGTAGTTGGTCAGGGGGGCCTGAATACGCAGTATTTT. Looking up the rest from reference TRBV9 and TRBJ2-3 gives the full variable domain: DSGVTQTPKHLITATGQRVTLRCSPRSGDLSVYWYQQSLDQGLQFLIQYYNGEERAKGNILERFSAQQFPDLHSELNLSSLELGDSALYFCASSVVGQGGLNTQYFGPGTRLTVL.

A word on this clone: The identical CDR3 is also encoded by other nucleotide sequences in the sample. The chain is built from TRBV7-9 and TRBJ2-1; D gene unclear. V was cut by 1 base and J by 0 bases, with 7 bases left in between. The CDR3 contains 15 residues. Germline-derived CDR1 and CDR2 are SEHNR and FQNEAQ (reference sequence). The CDR3 region is CASSLGDSSYNEQFF. DNA for the CDR3: TGTGCCAGCAGCTTAGGCGATAGCTCCTACAATGAGCAGTTCTTC. Based on the CDR3 plus reference TRBV7-9 and TRBJ2-1, the full variable domain is DTGVSQNPRHKITKRGQNVTFRCDPISEHNRLYWYRQTLGQGPEFLTYFQNEAQLEKSRLLSDRFSAERPKGSFSTLEIQRTEQGDSAMYLCASSLGDSSYNEQFFGPGTRLTVL.

The genes are TRBV27 and TRBJ2-7; a weak D match, TRBD2 (6 bases). V was trimmed by 1 base and J by 2 bases, leaving 12 bases between them. The CDR3 runs 15 residues. Germline CDR1 and CDR2: MNHEY and SMNVEV (reference sequence). The CDR3 region is CASSLFGGFTYEQYF. For the CDR3, the DNA is TGTGCCAGCAGTTTATTTGGGGGGTTTACCTACGAGCAGTACTTC.